These 32 T cell receptor beta chains were all obtained from the same sample, sequenced in a study of blood T cell repertoires in COVID-19. Sequenced by immunoSEQ multiplex PCR; TCRdb stores in-frame clones only, minus some. The sample holds about 140,000 clones, 75% to 90% seen once. Sequencing was performed on peripheral blood. Receptor source: a man in his fifties with active COVID-19.

The V call is TRBV6-5, the J call TRBJ2-7, with 8 bases identical to TRBD1. V dropped 5 bases and J dropped 3; count of bases not matched to a gene: 3. The CDR3 totals 13 residues. Germline V lookup: CDR1 MNHEY, CDR2 SVGAGI. CDR3 loop: CASSRDRRYEQYF. The CDR3 bases are TGTGCCAGCAGTCGGGACAGGCGCTACGAGCAGTACTTC.

This chain joins TRBV12-5 and TRBJ2-3; possibly TRBD2 for D (6 bases). The germline V gene encodes CDR1 LGHNT and CDR2 FRNRAP. The CDR3 consists of 9 residues. In DNA, the CDR3 is TGTCTAGGGACTTTCACGCAGTATTTT. Translating gives CLGTFTQYF.

The sample holds one count of this clone. V gene TRBV7-2 combines with J gene TRBJ1-3, with 7 positions matching TRBD1. V dropped 5 bases and J dropped 0; count of bases not matched to a gene: 10. The CDR3 consists of 17 residues. The V gene's germline CDR1 is SGHTA and CDR2 FQGNSA. The DNA for the CDR3 is TGTGCCAGCAGCCCCAACCAGGGGGTCTTCTCTGGAAACACCATATATTTT. Translation gives CASSPNQGVFSGNTIYF.

This sequence joins TRBV19 and TRBJ2-1; 11 positions match TRBD2. Germline CDR1 reads LNHDA; CDR2 reads SQIVND (reference sequence). The ends lost 8 bases at V and 6 bases at J; junction bases unmatched: 6. CDR3 size: 14 residues. DNA of the CDR3: TGTGCCAGTCGGCCCCTAGCGGGGGGCAATGAGCAGTTCTTC. Translating gives CASRPLAGGNEQFF.

J is TRBJ2-5 and V is TRBV5-5; possible D gene TRBD1, 6 bases. This CDR3 spans 15 amino acids. Trimming removed 2 bases at V and 5 bases at J, with 16 bases between. CDR1 is SGHKS, CDR2 YYEKEE, per germline (reference sequence). The CDR3 loop is CASSFEPGQGETQYF. CDR3 bases: TGTGCCAGCAGCTTCGAGCCGGGGCAGGGGGAGACCCAGTACTTC.

The chain links TRBV5-5 to TRBJ2-7; 7 nucleotides align to TRBD1. This CDR3 is built from 14 residues. Germline V lookup: CDR1 SGHKS, CDR2 YYEKEE (reference sequence). The V segment lost 2 bases and the J segment 4 bases; nucleotides outside the gene matches: 6. In DNA, the CDR3 is TGTGCCAGCAGCTTCGGTAGGGGGCAGTACGAGCAGTACTTC. Protein sequence: CASSFGRGQYEQYF.

The V call is TRBV4-1, the J call TRBJ2-2; weak D call: TRBD2 (5 bases). The CDR3 runs 15 residues. CDR1 and CDR2 (germline): MGHRA, YSYEKL. With 4 bases removed from V and 3 bases from J, the gap between germline ends came to 12 bases. The CDR3 reads CASSPAGVDTGELFF. Written as DNA, the CDR3 is TGCGCCAGCAGCCCAGCCGGGGTCGACACCGGGGAGCTGTTTTTT.

The chain recombines TRBV27 with TRBJ2-5; 7 bases are a match to TRBD2. The CDR3 covers 14 residues. Looked up from germline, CDR1 is MNHEY and CDR2 is SMNVEV (reference sequence). After removal of 5 bases from V and 5 bases from J, the junction contained 8 bases not matched to a gene. The CDR3 nucleotides are TGTGCCAGCAGTCCCTGGACTAGTCGCGAGACCCAGTACTTC. Translation gives CASSPWTSRETQYF.

The J gene is TRBJ2-2, the V gene TRBV5-1; 9 bases match TRBD2. V was clipped by 0 bases and J by 3 bases; unmatched bases: 6. The CDR3 is made up of 17 amino acids. Germline CDR1 SGHRS, CDR2 YFSETQ. The CDR3: CASSLALAGRDTGELFF. Here the CDR3 DNA reads TGCGCCAGCAGCTTGGCGCTAGCGGGGCGGGACACCGGGGAGCTGTTTTTT.

V and J are TRBV19 and TRBJ1-1; D gene unclear. This CDR3 has 15 residues. Trimming took off 6 bases at V and 3 bases at J, with 17 bases between the two ends. Germline CDR1 reads LNHDA; CDR2 reads SQIVND (reference sequence). CDR3 nucleotides: TGTGCCAGTAGCCGAACAGTAAGCTGGGACACTGAAGCTTTCTTT. This sequence encodes CASSRTVSWDTEAFF.

This chain connects TRBV4-1 to TRBJ1-2; D is uncertain. This CDR3 spans 14 amino acids. The V gene lost 4 bases and the J gene lost 1 base, with 10 bases spanning the gap. Germline assignment: CDR1 MGHRA and CDR2 YSYEKL. DNA of the CDR3: TGCGCCAGCAGCCGATTAGACAATAACTATGGCTACACCTTC. This encodes CASSRLDNNYGYTF.

This clone was observed a single time. The V call is TRBV30, the J call TRBJ2-1; no clear D gene. Trimming took 2 bases from V and 10 from J, leaving 9 bases between them. The CDR3 length is 11 residues. Germline V lookup: CDR1 GTSNPN, CDR2 SVGIG (reference sequence). The CDR3 protein is CAWSSRGEQFF. CDR3 nucleotides: TGTGCCTGGAGTTCGAGAGGAGAGCAGTTCTTC.

The gene calls are TRBV14 and TRBJ1-2, with D perhaps matching TRBD1 (5 bases). Trimming took off 3 bases at V and 9 bases at J, with 14 bases between the two ends. This CDR3 is 13 amino acids long. Looked up from germline, CDR1 is SGHDN and CDR2 is FVKESK. The CDR3 DNA follows: TGTGCCAGCAGCCAGACGTCGGGGGTGCGCTACACCTTC. Translated, it gives CASSQTSGVRYTF.

The chain is built from TRBV15 and TRBJ1-2, with 7 bases identical to TRBD1. V shed 2 bases and J 4 bases; nucleotides not matched to a gene: 4. The CDR3 loop spans 14 amino acids. Germline V gives CDR1 LNHNV, CDR2 YYDKDF (reference sequence). The CDR3 nucleotides are TGTGCCACCAGCAGAACCGGGACAGCCTATGGCTACACCTTC. Amino acids: CATSRTGTAYGYTF.

The chain uses TRBV5-4 and TRBJ2-1; D may be TRBD2 (7 bases). In germline, CDR1 is SGHNT, CDR2 YYREEE (reference sequence). This CDR3 is 16 amino acids long. With 4 bases removed from V and 7 bases from J, the gap between germline ends came to 21 bases. The DNA of the CDR3 is TGTGCCAGCAGCCCCCCCCCGCGGGGGCAAATAAATGAGCAGTTCTTC. The encoded protein is CASSPPPRGQINEQFF. The full variable domain, rest sourced from reference TRBV5-4 and TRBJ2-1, is ETGVTQSPTHLIKTRGQQVTLRCSSQSGHNTVSWYQQALGQGPQFIFQYYREEENGRGNFPPRFSGLQFPNYSSELNVNALELDDSALYLCASSPPPRGQINEQFFGPGTRLTVL.

V gene TRBV29-1 combines with J gene TRBJ2-1; D not certain. Deletions cut 5 bases from V and 5 bases from J, with 10 bases between. Germline CDR1 reads SQVTM; CDR2 reads ANQGSEA. This CDR3 has 12 residues. Written as DNA, the CDR3 is TGCAGCGTTTCCACGACAAACAATGAGCAGTTCTTC. It encodes CSVSTTNNEQFF.

V and J are TRBV27 and TRBJ1-5, with a weak D call TRBD1 (6 bases). Trimming left V 0 bases short and J 3 bases short, with 12 bases between. The CDR3 has 16 residues. Germline V CDR1 and CDR2: MNHEY, SMNVEV (reference sequence). As DNA, the CDR3 is TGTGCCAGCAGTTTATCGATTGAGGGGGTCAATCAGCCCCAGCATTTT. As protein: CASSLSIEGVNQPQHF.

This clone was found once. This chain connects TRBV5-1 to TRBJ2-5, with 7 bases lining up with TRBD2. The CDR3 is 12 amino acids. The trim removed 4 bases at V and 5 bases at J, leaving 2 bases unmatched. Looked up from germline, CDR1 is SGHRS and CDR2 is YFSETQ. The CDR3 DNA follows: TGCGCCAGCAGCCCAGCGGGGGAGACCCAGTACTTC. Its protein product is CASSPAGETQYF.

This chain joins TRBV7-6 and TRBJ1-1; no definite D call. Per the germline V gene, CDR1 is SGHVS and CDR2 is FNYEAQ. Trimming took off 2 bases at V and 3 bases at J, with 4 bases between the two ends. The CDR3 runs 12 residues. CDR3 amino acids: CASSLLDTEAFF. In DNA form, the CDR3 reads TGTGCCAGCAGCTTACTTGACACTGAAGCTTTCTTT.

This chain joins TRBV30 and TRBJ1-6, with a possible D match to TRBD1 (6 bases). The CDR3 contains 16 residues. In germline, CDR1 is GTSNPN, CDR2 SVGIG (reference sequence). V shed 0 bases and J shed 6 bases, with 15 bases lying between them. The CDR3 DNA follows: TGTGCCTGGAGTGTACGGCAGGGGAGGGGTAATTCACCCCTCCACTTT. This gives the protein CAWSVRQGRGNSPLHF.

The chain has TRBV7-9 and TRBJ2-2, with 8 bases that match TRBD2. V lost 1 base to trimming and J lost 7 bases; unmatched junction nucleotides: 8. This CDR3 contains 16 residues. Germline CDR1 and CDR2: SEHNR and FQNEAQ (reference sequence). The chain's CDR3 is CASSLGTGGPSGELFF. The CDR3 bases are TGTGCCAGCAGCTTAGGAACGGGGGGGCCGAGCGGGGAGCTGTTTTTT.

The chain couples TRBV3-1 (or the pseudogene TRBV3-2) to TRBJ2-7; D uncertain. V was cut by 1 base and J by 2 bases, with 9 bases left in between. Germline V CDR1 and CDR2: LGHDT, YNNKEL (reference sequence). The CDR3 spans 14 residues. The CDR3 DNA follows: TGTGCCAGCAGCCAAGCGGTACGCACCTACGAGCAGTACTTC. As protein: CASSQAVRTYEQYF.

V is TRBV9 and J is TRBJ2-1; 7 nucleotides align to TRBD1. This CDR3 region has 15 residues. From germline, CDR1 is SGDLS and CDR2 YYNGEE. With 3 bases clipped from V and 11 bases from J, the junction kept 14 bases outside the gene matches. This CDR3 reads CASSAPRKGAHKQFF. The CDR3 DNA reads as TGTGCCAGCAGCGCCCCCCGTAAGGGGGCGCATAAGCAGTTCTTC.

This clone occurred a few times. V and J are TRBV2 and TRBJ2-1, with 9 bases that match TRBD1. The CDR3 length is 16 residues. CDR1 is SNHLY and CDR2 is FYNNEI in the germline V gene. Unmatched junction bases numbered 14, after V lost 4 bases and J lost 10 bases. This CDR3 reads CASSVDRGGSGIEQFF. As DNA, the CDR3 is TGTGCCAGCAGTGTTGACAGGGGGGGTTCCGGGATCGAGCAGTTCTTC.

This chain uses TRBV28 with TRBJ1-2; unclear D gene. The germline V and J ends were trimmed by 5 bases and 2 bases, with 12 bases remaining between them. The germline V gene encodes CDR1 MDHEN and CDR2 SYDVKM. This CDR3 contains 14 residues. The CDR3 loop reads CASSRYGVNYGYTF. CDR3 in DNA: TGTGCCAGCAGTCGCTACGGGGTAAACTATGGCTACACCTTC.

This rearrangement joins TRBV6-5 to TRBJ2-1; TRBD2 is a possible D gene (6 bases). Germline V gene lookup returns CDR1 MNHEY and CDR2 SVGAGI. CDR3 length: 15 amino acids. V was cut by 0 bases and J by 7 bases, with 13 bases left in between. The CDR3 sequence: CASSYSSLAGNEQFF. The DNA of the CDR3 is TGTGCCAGCAGTTACTCGAGTCTCGCGGGAAATGAGCAGTTCTTC.

The chain couples TRBV7-2 to TRBJ1-2; 7 nucleotides align to TRBD1. From germline, CDR1 is SGHTA and CDR2 FQGNSA. There are 15 residues in the CDR3. J lost 1 base, V lost 4 bases, and 6 bases had no gene match. In DNA, the CDR3 is TGTGCCAGCAGCTCTGGGACAGCGGTTAACTATGGCTACACCTTC. It translates to CASSSGTAVNYGYTF.

V is TRBV6-5 and J is TRBJ1-2, with TRBD1 matching 7 bases. The CDR3 is made up of 15 amino acids. Trimming removed 5 bases from V and 6 bases from J; junction bases left unmatched: 12. CDR1 is MNHEY, CDR2 SVGAGI, per germline. CDR3 nucleotide sequence: TGTGCCAGCAGTCCTGCAGGGGGAACGCAAGATGGCTACACCTTC. This gives the protein CASSPAGGTQDGYTF.

The chain recombines TRBV30 with TRBJ1-1; unclear D gene. V was pared by 4 bases and J by 1 base, with 4 bases between. In germline, CDR1 is GTSNPN, CDR2 SVGIG (reference sequence). The CDR3 is 11 residues long. CDR3 loop: CAWMRNTEAFF. The DNA for the CDR3 is TGTGCCTGGATGAGGAACACTGAAGCTTTCTTT.

V is TRBV5-6 and J is TRBJ1-4; possibly TRBD1 for D (6 bases). The germline gives CDR1 SGHDT, CDR2 YYEEEE. V gave up 0 bases and J gave up 10 bases, with 13 bases separating them. The length of the CDR3 is 14 residues. The CDR3 loop is CASSLGQATRKLFF. DNA of the CDR3: TGTGCCAGCAGCTTGGGACAGGCGACCCGAAAACTGTTTTTT.

The chain joins TRBV7-2 to TRBJ2-7; D gene ambiguous. V was trimmed by 3 bases and J by 6 bases, leaving 9 bases between them. The CDR3 runs to 12 residues. CDR1 and CDR2 from the germline V gene are SGHTA and FQGNSA. CDR3 amino acids: CASSFVLSEQYF. The CDR3 DNA follows: TGTGCCAGCAGCTTCGTCCTGAGCGAGCAGTACTTC. The complete variable domain, with remaining parts taken from reference TRBV7-2 and TRBJ2-7, reads GAGVSQSPSNKVTEKGKDVELRCDPISGHTALYWYRQSLGQGLEFLIYFQGNSAPDKSGLPSDRFSAERTGGSVSTLTIQRTQQEDSAVYLCASSFVLSEQYFGPGTRLTVT.

This clone was seen just once. This chain links TRBV27 with TRBJ1-2; tentative D call: TRBD1 (5 bases). V lost 3 bases and J 0 bases, leaving 14 bases between the germline ends. This CDR3 has 16 residues. The germline gives CDR1 MNHEY, CDR2 SMNVEV (reference sequence). The CDR3 protein is CASSFLAGLANYGYTF. The CDR3 DNA sequence: TGTGCCAGCAGTTTCCTCGCAGGGCTAGCTAACTATGGCTACACCTTC.